The entry that follows covers one T cell receptor (beta chain) sequence. Which antigen it targets is not known. A commercial ELISA kit detecting HCMV-specific IgG in serum was used to determine HCMV serostatus. Peripheral blood mononuclear cells were isolated from blood by Ficoll density gradient centrifugation. Based on the germline V gene (reference sequence), the CDR1 and CDR2 sequences are DFQATT and SNEGSKA. The CDR3 goes from the cysteine to the phenylalanine over 15 residues. No DNA appears here. Sequencing was performed on an Illumina HiSeq 2000. 5'RACE template switching, by which a universal primer site and unique molecular identifiers were added, was used to make TCR beta cDNA libraries. Priming for cDNA synthesis came from the TCR beta constant segment, and two successive PCR amplification steps followed. On the authors' methods: MIGEC was used to demultiplex reads and group the reads by UMI, and MiTCR was used to assemble and quantify clonotypes. To exclude erroneous sequences, only TCR cDNA sequences supported by at least two reads were retained. The tcR package was used for downstream repertoire analysis, and clonotypes were matched across fractions by CDR3 nucleotide sequence plus V segment. Antigen specificity was annotated against VDJdb with VDJmatch, allowing one amino acid substitution in CDR3. Through TCRdb reprocessing, the reads give one entry per CDR3 protein sequence; DNA is omitted. TCRdb's processing, not the study's, gives the V and J calls here. The sample has about 460,000 distinct CDR3 sequences on record. The top ten clonotypes cover more than 1.4% of the sample.

The data stem from a study of T cells expressing NK-cell markers (dated by TCRdb to about 2020). Background for the entire study: In sorted CD3+CD56+NKG2C+, CD3+CD56+NKG2C- and CD3+CD56-NKG2C+ T-cell subsets from eight or nine donors, TCR beta-chain repertoires were profiled. Most of the eight sequenced donors were HCMV-seropositive and one was HCMV-seronegative. Libraries were sequenced as 2 x 150 bp reads on Illumina HiSeq 2000/2500, MiSeq or NextSeq. Randomly selected healthy volunteers, three men and five women, were used as the eight sequenced donors. The study at large found these results: Those dominant clonotypes were again the most abundant among CD3+CD56-NKG2C+ cells in a few donors, at roughly 25-65%. In over five donors, the dominant CD3+CD56+NKG2C+ clonotypes were among the top 10 CD8+ clonotypes and accounted for about 1.0-8% of CD8+ T cells. Whether the expanded NKG2C-expressing T cell clones were specific for HCMV antigens was left unclear.

The chain is made from TRBV20-1 and TRBJ2-3; the TCRdb call, TRBD1, lacks DNA for checking. The sequence came from a woman aged 50 to 60 in good health. Donor details come from another sample of the same person, matched by shared clones. Sequenced input: blood T cells: a sorted CD56 or NKG2C T cell subset, CD4+ or CD8+ T cells, or bulk PBMC T cells (not recorded which). The CDR3 is CSAQSGRGAGDTQYF.